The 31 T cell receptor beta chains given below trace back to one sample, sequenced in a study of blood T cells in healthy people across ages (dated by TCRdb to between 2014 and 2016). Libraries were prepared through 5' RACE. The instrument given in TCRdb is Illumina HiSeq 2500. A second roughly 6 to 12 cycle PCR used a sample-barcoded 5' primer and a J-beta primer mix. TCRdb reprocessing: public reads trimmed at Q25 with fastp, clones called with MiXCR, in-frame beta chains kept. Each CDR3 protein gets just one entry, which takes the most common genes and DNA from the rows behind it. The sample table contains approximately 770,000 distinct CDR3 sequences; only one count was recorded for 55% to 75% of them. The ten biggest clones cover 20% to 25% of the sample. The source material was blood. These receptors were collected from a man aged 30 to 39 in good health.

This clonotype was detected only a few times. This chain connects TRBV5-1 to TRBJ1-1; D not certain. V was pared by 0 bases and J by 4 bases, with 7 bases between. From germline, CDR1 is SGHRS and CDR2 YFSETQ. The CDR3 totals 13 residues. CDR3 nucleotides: TGCGCCAGCAGCTTGGCCGGAAGCACTGAAGCTTTCTTT. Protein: CASSLAGSTEAFF. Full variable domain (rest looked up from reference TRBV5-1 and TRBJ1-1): KAGVTQTPRYLIKTRGQQVTLSCSPISGHRSVSWYQQTPGQGLQFLFEYFSETQRNKGNFPGRFSGRQFSNSRSEMNVSTLELGDSALYLCASSLAGSTEAFFGQGTRLTVV.

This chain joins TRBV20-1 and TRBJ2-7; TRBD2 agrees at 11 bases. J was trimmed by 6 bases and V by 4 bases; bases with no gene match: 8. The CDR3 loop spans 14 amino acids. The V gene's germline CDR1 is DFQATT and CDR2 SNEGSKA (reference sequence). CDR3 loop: CSANLALAGGEQYF. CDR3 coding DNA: TGCAGTGCTAACCTCGCTCTAGCGGGGGGCGAGCAGTACTTC.

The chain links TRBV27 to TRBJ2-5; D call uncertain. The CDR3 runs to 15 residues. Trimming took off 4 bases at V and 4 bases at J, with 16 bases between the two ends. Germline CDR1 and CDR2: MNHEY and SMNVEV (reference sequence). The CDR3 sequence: CASSYEAAPTETQYF. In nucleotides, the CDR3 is TGTGCCAGCAGTTACGAGGCCGCCCCGACAGAGACCCAGTACTTC.

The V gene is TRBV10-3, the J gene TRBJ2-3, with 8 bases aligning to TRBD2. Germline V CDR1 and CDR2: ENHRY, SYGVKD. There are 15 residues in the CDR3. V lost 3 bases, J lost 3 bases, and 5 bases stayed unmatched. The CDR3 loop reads CAISDRVAGTDTQYF. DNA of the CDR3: TGTGCCATCAGTGATAGGGTAGCGGGGACAGATACGCAGTATTTT.

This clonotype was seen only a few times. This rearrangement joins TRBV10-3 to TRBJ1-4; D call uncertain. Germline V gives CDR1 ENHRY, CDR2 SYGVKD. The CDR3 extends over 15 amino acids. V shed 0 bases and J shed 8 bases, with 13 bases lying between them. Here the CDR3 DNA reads TGTGCCATCAGTGAGTCGGGGAGTTTCGAAGAAAAACTGTTTTTT. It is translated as CAISESGSFEEKLFF.

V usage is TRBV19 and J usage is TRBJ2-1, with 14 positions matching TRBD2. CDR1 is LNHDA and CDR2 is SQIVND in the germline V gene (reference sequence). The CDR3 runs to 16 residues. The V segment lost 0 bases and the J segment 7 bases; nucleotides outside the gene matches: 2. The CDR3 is CASSIEGLAGVNEQFF. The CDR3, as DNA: TGTGCCAGTAGTATAGAGGGACTAGCGGGGGTGAATGAGCAGTTCTTC.

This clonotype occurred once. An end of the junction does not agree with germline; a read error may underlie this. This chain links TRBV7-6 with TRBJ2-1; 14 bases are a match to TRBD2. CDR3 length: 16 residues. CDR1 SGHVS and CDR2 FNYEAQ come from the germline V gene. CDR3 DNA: TGTGTCAGCAGCTTTTCCAGACTAGCGGGGGGGAATGAGCAGTTCTTC. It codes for CVSSFSRLAGGNEQFF.

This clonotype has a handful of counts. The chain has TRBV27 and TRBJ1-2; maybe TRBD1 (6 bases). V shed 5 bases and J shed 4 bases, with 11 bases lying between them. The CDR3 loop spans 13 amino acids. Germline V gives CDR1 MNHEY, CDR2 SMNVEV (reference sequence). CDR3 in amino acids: CASSPTGPYGYTF. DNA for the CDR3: TGTGCCAGCAGTCCTACAGGGCCCTATGGCTACACCTTC.

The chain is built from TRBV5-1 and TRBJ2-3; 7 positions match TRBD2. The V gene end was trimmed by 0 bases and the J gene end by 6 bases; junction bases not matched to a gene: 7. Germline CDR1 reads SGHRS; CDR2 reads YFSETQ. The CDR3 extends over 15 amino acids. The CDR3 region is CASSLGGGSWDTQYF. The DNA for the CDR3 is TGCGCCAGCAGCTTGGGCGGGGGAAGCTGGGATACGCAGTATTTT.

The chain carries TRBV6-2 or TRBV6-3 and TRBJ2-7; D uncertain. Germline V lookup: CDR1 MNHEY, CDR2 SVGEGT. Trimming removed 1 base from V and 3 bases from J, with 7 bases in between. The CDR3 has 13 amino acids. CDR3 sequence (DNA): TGTGCCAGCAGTTACTTGGGGAACTACGAGCAGTACTTC. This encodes CASSYLGNYEQYF.

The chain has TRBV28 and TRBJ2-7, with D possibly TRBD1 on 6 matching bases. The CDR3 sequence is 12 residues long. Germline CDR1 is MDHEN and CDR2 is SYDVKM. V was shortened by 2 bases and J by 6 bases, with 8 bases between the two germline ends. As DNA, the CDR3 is TGTGCCAGCAGTTTAGACAGGAGCGAGCAGTACTTC. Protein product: CASSLDRSEQYF. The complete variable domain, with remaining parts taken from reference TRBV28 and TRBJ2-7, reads DVKVTQSSRYLVKRTGEKVFLECVQDMDHENMFWYRQDPGLGLRLIYFSYDVKMKEKGDIPEGYSVSREKKERFSLILESASTNQTSMYLCASSLDRSEQYFGPGTRLTVT.

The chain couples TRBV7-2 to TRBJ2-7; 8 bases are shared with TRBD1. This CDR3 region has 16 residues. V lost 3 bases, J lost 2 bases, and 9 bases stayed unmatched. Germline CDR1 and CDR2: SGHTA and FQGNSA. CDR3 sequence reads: CASSFYLGQGTYEQYF. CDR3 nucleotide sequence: TGTGCCAGCAGCTTCTATCTCGGACAGGGAACCTACGAGCAGTACTTC.

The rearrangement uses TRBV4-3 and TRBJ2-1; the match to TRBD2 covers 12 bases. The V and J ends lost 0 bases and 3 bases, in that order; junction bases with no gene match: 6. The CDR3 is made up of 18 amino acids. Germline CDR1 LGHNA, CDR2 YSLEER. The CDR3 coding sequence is TGCGCCAGCAGCCAAGATTCGCTAGCGGGAGGGCTCTACAATGAGCAGTTCTTC. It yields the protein CASSQDSLAGGLYNEQFF.

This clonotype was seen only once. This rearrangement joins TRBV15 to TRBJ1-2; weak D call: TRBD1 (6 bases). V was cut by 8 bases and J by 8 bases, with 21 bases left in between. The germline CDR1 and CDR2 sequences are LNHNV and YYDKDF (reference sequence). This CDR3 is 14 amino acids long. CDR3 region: CATGLTGAGDGYTF. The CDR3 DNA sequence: TGTGCCACCGGCCTAACTGGGGCAGGGGACGGCTACACCTTC.

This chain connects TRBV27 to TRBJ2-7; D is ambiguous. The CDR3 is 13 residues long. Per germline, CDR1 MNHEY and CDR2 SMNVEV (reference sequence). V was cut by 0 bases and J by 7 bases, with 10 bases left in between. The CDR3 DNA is TGTGCCAGCAGTTTATCCCCAGTGGGGGAGCAGTACTTC. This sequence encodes CASSLSPVGEQYF.

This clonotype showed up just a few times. The CDR3 DNA reads TGTGCCAGCAGCTCCCTGGGACCCATTAGAGGGGAGACCCAGTACTTC. Protein product: CASSSLGPIRGETQYF. The genes are TRBV7-6 and TRBJ2-5; D might be TRBD1 or TRBD2, each matching 5 bases. Trimming took off 4 bases at V and 5 bases at J, with 20 bases between the two ends. The germline CDR1 and CDR2 sequences are SGHVS and FNYEAQ. This CDR3 comprises 16 residues.

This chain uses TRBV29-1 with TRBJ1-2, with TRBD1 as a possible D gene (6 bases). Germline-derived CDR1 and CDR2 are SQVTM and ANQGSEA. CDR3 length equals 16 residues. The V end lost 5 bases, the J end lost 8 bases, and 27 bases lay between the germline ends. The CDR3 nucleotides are TGCAGCGTTAACCGAAACAGGGAAGGTCTATCGGGGGGCTACACCTTC. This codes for CSVNRNREGLSGGYTF.

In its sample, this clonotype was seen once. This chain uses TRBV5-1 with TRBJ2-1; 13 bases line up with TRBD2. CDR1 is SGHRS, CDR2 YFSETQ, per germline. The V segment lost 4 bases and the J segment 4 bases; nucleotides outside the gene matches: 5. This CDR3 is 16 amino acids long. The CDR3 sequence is CASSDVTSGGYNEQFF. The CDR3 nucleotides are TGCGCCAGCAGCGATGTGACTAGCGGGGGGTACAATGAGCAGTTCTTC.

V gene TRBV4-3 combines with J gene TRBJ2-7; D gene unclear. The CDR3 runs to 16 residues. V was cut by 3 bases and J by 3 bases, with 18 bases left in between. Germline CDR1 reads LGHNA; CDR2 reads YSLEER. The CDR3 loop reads CASSQSADSHRYEQYF. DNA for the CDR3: TGCGCCAGCAGCCAGTCGGCTGACTCTCATCGCTACGAGCAGTACTTC.

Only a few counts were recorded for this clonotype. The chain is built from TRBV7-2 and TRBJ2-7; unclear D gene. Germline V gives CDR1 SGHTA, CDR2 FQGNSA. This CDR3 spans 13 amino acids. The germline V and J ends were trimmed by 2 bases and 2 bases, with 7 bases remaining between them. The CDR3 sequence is CASSLNYAYEQYF. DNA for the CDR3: TGTGCCAGCAGCTTAAACTACGCCTACGAGCAGTACTTC.

This CDR3 is CASSAGQGVKNIQYF. The CDR3 nucleotides read TGTGCCAGCAGCGCGGGACAGGGGGTCAAAAACATTCAGTACTTC. The rearrangement uses TRBV7-2 and TRBJ2-4, with 11 nucleotides matching TRBD1. The CDR3 covers 15 residues. The V gene end was trimmed by 5 bases and the J gene end by 3 bases; junction bases not matched to a gene: 3. Germline V gives CDR1 SGHTA, CDR2 FQGNSA.

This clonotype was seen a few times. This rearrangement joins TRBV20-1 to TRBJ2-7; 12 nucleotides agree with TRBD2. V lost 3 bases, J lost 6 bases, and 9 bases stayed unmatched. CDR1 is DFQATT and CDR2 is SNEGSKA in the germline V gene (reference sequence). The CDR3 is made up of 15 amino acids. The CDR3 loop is CSARGRTSGEIEQYF. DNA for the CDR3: TGCAGTGCTAGGGGACGGACTAGCGGGGAAATCGAGCAGTACTTC.

CDR3 bases: TGCGCCAGCAGCCAAAAGACAGGGGCTCTTCCTAACAATGAGCAGTTCTTC. It encodes CASSQKTGALPNNEQFF. V usage is TRBV4-1 and J usage is TRBJ2-1; 8 nucleotides agree with TRBD1. Trimming removed 2 bases from V and 5 bases from J; junction bases left unmatched: 11. Germline assignment: CDR1 MGHRA and CDR2 YSYEKL. This CDR3 has 17 residues.

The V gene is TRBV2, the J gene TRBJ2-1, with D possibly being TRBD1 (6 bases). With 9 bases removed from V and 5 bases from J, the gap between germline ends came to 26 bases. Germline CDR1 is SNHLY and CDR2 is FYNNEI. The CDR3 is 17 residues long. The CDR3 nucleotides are TGTGCCAGGGTCAGGTGGGAGAATACAGGGATTGACAATGAGCAGTTCTTC. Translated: CARVRWENTGIDNEQFF. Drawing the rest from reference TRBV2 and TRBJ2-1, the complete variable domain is EPEVTQTPSHQVTQMGQEVILRCVPISNHLYFYWYRQILGQKVEFLVSFYNNEISEKSEIFDDQFSVERPDGSNFTLKIRSTKLEDSAMYFCARVRWENTGIDNEQFFGPGTRLTVL.

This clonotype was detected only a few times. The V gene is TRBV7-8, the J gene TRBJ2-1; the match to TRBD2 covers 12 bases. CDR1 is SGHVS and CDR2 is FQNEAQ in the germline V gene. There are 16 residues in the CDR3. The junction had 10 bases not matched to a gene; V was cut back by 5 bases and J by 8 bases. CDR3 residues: CASSAVSTSGGHEQFF. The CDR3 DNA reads TGTGCCAGCAGCGCGGTCTCGACTAGCGGGGGCCATGAGCAGTTCTTC.

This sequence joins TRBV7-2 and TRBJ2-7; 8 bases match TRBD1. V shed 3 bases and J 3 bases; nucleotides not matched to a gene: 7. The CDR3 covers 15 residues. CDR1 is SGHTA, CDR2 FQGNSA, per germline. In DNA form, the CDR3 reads TGTGCCAGCAGCTTGGGGACAGGAACTCTCTACGAGCAGTACTTC. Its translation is CASSLGTGTLYEQYF. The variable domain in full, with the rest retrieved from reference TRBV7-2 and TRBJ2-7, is GAGVSQSPSNKVTEKGKDVELRCDPISGHTALYWYRQSLGQGLEFLIYFQGNSAPDKSGLPSDRFSAERTGGSVSTLTIQRTQQEDSAVYLCASSLGTGTLYEQYFGPGTRLTVT.

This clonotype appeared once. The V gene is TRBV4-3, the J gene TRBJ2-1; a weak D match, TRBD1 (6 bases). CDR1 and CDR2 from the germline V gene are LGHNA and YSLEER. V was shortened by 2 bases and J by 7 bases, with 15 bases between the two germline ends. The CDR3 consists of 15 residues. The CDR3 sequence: CASSQCEQGPNEQFF. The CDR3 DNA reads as TGCGCCAGCAGCCAATGTGAACAGGGTCCTAATGAGCAGTTCTTC.

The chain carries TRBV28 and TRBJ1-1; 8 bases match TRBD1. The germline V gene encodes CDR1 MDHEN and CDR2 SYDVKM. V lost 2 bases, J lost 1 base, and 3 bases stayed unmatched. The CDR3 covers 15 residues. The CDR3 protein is CASSLAGTGNTEAFF. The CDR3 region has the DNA TGTGCCAGCAGTTTAGCCGGGACAGGGAACACTGAAGCTTTCTTT.

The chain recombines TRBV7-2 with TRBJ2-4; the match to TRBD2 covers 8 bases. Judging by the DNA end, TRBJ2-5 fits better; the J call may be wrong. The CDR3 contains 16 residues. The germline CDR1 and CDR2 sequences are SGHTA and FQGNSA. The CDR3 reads CASSRALLAVEGTQYF. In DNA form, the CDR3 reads TGTGCCAGCAGCCGCGCGTTACTAGCGGTTGAAGGGACCCAGTACTTC.

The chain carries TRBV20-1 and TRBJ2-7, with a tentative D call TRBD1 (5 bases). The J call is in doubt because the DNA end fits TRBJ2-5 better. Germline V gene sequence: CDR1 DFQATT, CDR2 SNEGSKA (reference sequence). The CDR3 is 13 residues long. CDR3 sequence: CSVQGGYQETQYF. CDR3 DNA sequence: TGCAGTGTGCAGGGTGGTTACCAAGAGACCCAGTACTTC.

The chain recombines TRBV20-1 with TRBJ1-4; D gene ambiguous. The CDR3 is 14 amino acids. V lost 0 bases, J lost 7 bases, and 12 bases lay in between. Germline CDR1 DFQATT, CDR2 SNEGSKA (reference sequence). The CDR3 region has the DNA TGCAGTGCTAGAGATGGCGGGCAGACTGAAAAACTGTTTTTT. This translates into CSARDGGQTEKLFF.